The clone carrying this T cell receptor (beta chain) was found a few times. The ends lost 6 bases at V and 1 base at J; junction bases unmatched: 6. The germline gives CDR1 MDHEN, CDR2 SYDVKM. The length of the CDR3 is 15 residues. Separate cDNA molecules received unique molecular identifiers, which the library attached to them. TCRdb re-called the RACE reads with MiXCR, one entry per CDR3 protein. The sample has 380,000 or so distinct CDR3 sequences; more than 4.5% are singletons. The time point denotes: patch test 1, 2 weeks after DPC sensitization. Treatment described: therapeutic diphenylcyclopropenone sensitization with weekly scalp DPC. The data originate from a study of human T cells and chemical hapten exposure. Study overall: The study enrolled mostly female patients with alopecia areata, totalis or universalis.

The sequencing here drew on whole blood, taken in connection with sensitization to the hapten diphenylcyclopropenone (DPC). The clonotype comes from a woman in her forties or fifties with alopecia areata. Some clones in this sample may be carry-over from other donors' samples. The V gene is TRBV28, the J gene TRBJ1-5; 7 nucleotides align to TRBD1. The CDR3 protein is CASRPNRGSNQPQHF. CDR3 in DNA: TGTGCCAGCAGACCGAACAGGGGAAGCAATCAGCCCCAGCATTTT.